This T cell receptor beta chain is drawn from a study of T-cell reconstitution after alpha-beta-depleted transplantation in children. This clonotype was seen at least ten times. After removal of 3 bases from V and 2 bases from J, the junction contained 14 bases not matched to a gene. The germline gives CDR1 SGHRS, CDR2 YFSETQ. The CDR3 contains 19 residues. Unique molecular identifiers were incorporated when the TCRbeta library was constructed. Each CDR3 protein gets one entry after TCRdb re-called the PCR reads with MiXCR. The repertoire holds about 460,000 distinct CDR3 sequences, with roughly 10% as singletons.

The TCR sequence derives from a female patient aged 2 to 10 who had a stem cell transplant for aplastic anemia, so the T cells may come from the graft donor. The chain combines TRBV5-1 with TRBJ2-2, with 9 bases matching TRBD1. The specimen was PBMCs, mostly from graft donor cells, collected 180 days after TCRalphabeta/CD19-depleted stem cell transplant. Here the CDR3 reads CASSYPPPGQGSNTGELFF. The DNA of the CDR3 is TGCGCCAGCAGCTACCCCCCTCCGGGACAGGGATCCAACACCGGGGAGCTGTTTTTT.